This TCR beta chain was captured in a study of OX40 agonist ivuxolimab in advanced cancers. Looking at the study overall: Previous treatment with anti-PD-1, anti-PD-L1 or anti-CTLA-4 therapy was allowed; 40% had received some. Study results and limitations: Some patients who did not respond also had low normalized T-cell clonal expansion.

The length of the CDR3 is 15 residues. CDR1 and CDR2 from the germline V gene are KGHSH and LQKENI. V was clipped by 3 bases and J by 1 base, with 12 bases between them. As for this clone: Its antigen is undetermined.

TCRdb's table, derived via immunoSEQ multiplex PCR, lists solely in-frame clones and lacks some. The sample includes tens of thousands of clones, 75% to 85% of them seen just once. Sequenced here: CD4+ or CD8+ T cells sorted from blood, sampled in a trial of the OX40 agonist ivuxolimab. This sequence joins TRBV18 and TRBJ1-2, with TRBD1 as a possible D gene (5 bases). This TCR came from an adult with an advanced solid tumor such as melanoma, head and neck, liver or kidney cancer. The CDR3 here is CASSPQGPLNYGYTF. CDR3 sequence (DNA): TGTGCCAGCTCACCTCAGGGCCCGCTTAACTATGGCTACACCTTC.